The rows below give T cell receptor beta chains drawn from one sample of a study of cytomegalovirus exposure and HLA in healthy donors. Only in-frame clones appear in the TCRdb table, and some are missing; sequencing was by immunoSEQ multiplex PCR. The table records 150,000 to 200,000 clones, less than 90% of them present only once. Sequencing input: PBMCs. The receptors here all came from a woman aged 18-29 years in good health and CMV-seronegative. The CDR3 runs from the conserved cysteine through the conserved F or W. D genes are given only for firm matches. Size is stated for part of the rows, as once, few or many counts, or as a class when the clone is expanded.

.	TRBV11-2	.	TRBJ2-3	CASSLDSTSGDTQYF	TGTGCCAGCAGCTTAGATTCTACGTCGGGGGATACGCAGTATTTT
.	TRBV28	.	TRBJ1-1	CASSLLGGKNTEAFF	TGTGCCAGCAGTTTACTTGGAGGGAAGAACACTGAAGCTTTCTTT
.	TRBV9	TRBD2	TRBJ2-7	CASSVLAGDVEQYF	TGTGCCAGCAGCGTATTAGCGGGGGATGTGGAGCAGTACTTC
.	TRBV15	.	TRBJ2-7	CATSREVRGPYEQYF	TGTGCCACCAGCAGAGAGGTCAGGGGTCCCTACGAGCAGTACTTC
.	TRBV28	TRBD1	TRBJ2-5	CASSPGQKETQYF	TGTGCCAGCAGTCCGGGACAGAAAGAGACCCAGTACTTC
.	TRBV19	.	TRBJ2-1	CASSMVLARDEQFF	TGTGCCAGTAGTATGGTTCTAGCAAGGGATGAGCAGTTCTTC
.	TRBV30	.	TRBJ1-1	CAWSNGEGAEAFF	TGTGCCTGGAGTAACGGGGAGGGCGCTGAAGCTTTCTTT
.	TRBV4-1	TRBD1	TRBJ2-7	CASSPGQGALEQYF	TGCGCCAGCAGTCCGGGACAGGGGGCGCTCGAGCAGTACTTC
.	TRBV28	TRBD1	TRBJ1-2	CASTDGTAPYGYTF	TGTGCCAGCACCGACGGGACAGCGCCCTATGGCTACACCTTC
.	TRBV2	.	TRBJ2-3	CASGWGPNTDTQYF	TGTGCCAGCGGGTGGGGGCCGAACACAGATACGCAGTATTTT
.	TRBV6-4	.	TRBJ1-5	CAQGGPVSQPQHF	TGTGCCCAAGGGGGTCCAGTTTCTCAGCCCCAGCATTTT
.	TRBV2	TRBD1	TRBJ1-6	CASSEAEGANTSPLHF	TGTGCCAGCAGTGAAGCGGAGGGGGCGAATACTTCACCCCTCCACTTT
few	TRBV5-1	.	TRBJ1-3	CASSLGGSGNTIYF	TGCGCCAGCAGCTTAGGGGGCTCTGGAAACACCATATATTTT